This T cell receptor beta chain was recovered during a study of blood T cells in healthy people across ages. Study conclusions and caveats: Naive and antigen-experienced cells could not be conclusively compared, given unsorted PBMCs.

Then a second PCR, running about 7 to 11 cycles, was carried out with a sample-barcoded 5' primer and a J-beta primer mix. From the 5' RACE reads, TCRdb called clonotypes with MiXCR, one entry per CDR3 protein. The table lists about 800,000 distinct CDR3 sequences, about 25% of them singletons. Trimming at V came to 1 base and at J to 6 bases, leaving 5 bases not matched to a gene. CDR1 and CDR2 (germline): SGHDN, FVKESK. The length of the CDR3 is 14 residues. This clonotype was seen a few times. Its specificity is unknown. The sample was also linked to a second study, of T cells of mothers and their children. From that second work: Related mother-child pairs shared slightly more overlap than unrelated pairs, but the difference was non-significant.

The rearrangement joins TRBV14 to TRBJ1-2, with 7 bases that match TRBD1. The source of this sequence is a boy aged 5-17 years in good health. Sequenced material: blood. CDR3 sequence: CASSQGGGLNGYTF. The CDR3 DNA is TGTGCCAGCAGCCAAGGAGGGGGCCTCAATGGCTACACCTTC.